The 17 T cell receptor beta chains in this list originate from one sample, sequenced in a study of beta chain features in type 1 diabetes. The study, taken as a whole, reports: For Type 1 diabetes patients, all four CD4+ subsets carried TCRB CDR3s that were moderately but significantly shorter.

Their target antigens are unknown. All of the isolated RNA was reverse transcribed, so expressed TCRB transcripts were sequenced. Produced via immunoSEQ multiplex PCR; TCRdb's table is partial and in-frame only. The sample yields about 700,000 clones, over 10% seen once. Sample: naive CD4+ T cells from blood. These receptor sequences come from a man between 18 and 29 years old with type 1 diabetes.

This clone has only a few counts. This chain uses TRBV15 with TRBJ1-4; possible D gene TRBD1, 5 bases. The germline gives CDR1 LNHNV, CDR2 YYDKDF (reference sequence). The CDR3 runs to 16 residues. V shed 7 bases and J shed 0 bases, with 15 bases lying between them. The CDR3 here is CATKGSRGATNEKLFF. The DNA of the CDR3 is TGTGCCACCAAGGGTTCCCGGGGCGCAACTAATGAAAAACTGTTTTTT.

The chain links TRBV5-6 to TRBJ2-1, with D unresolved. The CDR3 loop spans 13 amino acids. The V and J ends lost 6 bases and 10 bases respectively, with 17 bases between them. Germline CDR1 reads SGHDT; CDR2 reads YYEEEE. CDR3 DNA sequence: TGTGCCAGCATCCGAGAGGAAACCGGGGAGCAGTTCTTC. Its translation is CASIREETGEQFF.

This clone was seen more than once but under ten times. The DNA for the CDR3 is TGCAGCGTTGATGAGGGAAGTGAAAAACTGTTTTTT. As protein: CSVDEGSEKLFF. V is TRBV29-1 and J is TRBJ1-4; D is ambiguous. CDR1 is SQVTM, CDR2 ANQGSEA, per germline. The CDR3 contains 12 residues. The V gene lost 3 bases and the J gene lost 7 bases, with 9 bases spanning the gap.

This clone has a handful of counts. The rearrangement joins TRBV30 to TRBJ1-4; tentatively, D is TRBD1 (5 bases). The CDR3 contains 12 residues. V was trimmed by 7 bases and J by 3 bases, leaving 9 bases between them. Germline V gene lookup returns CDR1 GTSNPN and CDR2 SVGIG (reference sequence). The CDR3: CASTASNEKLFF. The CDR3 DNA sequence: TGTGCCTCGACAGCTTCTAATGAAAAACTGTTTTTT.

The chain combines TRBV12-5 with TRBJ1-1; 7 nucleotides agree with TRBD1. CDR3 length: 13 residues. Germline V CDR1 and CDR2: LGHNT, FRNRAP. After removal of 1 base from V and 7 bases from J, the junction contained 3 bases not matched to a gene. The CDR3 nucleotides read TGTGCTAGTGGTTTGGCAGGGGGGAGTGAAGCTTTCTTT. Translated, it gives CASGLAGGSEAFF.

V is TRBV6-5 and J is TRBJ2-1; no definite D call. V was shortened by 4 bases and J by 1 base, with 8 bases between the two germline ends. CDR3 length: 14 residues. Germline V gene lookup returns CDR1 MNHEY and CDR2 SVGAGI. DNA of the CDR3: TGTGCCAGCAGTTCCCAGTTATCCTACAATGAGCAGTTCTTC. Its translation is CASSSQLSYNEQFF.

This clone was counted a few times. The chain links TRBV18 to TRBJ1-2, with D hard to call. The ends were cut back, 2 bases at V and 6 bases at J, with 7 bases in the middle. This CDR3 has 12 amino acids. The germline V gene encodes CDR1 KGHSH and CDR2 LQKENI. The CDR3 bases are TGTGCCAGCTCACCAGGCCTTGATGGCTACACCTTC. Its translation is CASSPGLDGYTF.

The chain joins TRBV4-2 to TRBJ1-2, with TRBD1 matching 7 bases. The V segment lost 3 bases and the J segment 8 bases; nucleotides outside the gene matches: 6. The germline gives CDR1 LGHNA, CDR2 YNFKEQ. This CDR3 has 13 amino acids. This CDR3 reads CASSHPQGGGYTF. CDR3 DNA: TGTGCCAGCAGCCACCCCCAGGGGGGAGGCTACACCTTC.

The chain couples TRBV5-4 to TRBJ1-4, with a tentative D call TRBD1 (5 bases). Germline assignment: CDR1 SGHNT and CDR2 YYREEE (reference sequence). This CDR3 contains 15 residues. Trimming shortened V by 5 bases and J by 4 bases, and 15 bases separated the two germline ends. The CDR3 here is CASSQAGRDNEKLFF. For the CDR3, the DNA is TGTGCCAGCAGTCAGGCGGGCAGGGATAATGAAAAACTGTTTTTT.

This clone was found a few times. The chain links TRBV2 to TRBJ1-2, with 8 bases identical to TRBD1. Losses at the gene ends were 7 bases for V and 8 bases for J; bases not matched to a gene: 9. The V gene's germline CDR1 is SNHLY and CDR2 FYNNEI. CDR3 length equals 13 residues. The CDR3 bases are TGTGCCAGCACTCCCGACAGGGGAAGCGGCTACACCTTC. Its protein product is CASTPDRGSGYTF.

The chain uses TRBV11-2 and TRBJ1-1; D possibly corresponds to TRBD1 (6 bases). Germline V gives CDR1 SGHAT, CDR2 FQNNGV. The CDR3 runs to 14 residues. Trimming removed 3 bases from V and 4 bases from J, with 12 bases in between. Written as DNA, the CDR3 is TGTGCCAGCAGCTTGCAGGGGTTAGGCACTGAAGCTTTCTTT. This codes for CASSLQGLGTEAFF.

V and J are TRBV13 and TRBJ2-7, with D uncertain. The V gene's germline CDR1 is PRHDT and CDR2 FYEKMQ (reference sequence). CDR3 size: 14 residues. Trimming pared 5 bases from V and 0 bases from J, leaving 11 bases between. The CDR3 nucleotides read TGTGCCAGCAGCCCCTCGGGCAGCTCCTACGAGCAGTACTTC. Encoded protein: CASSPSGSSYEQYF. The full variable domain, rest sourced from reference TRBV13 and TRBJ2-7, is AAGVIQSPRHLIKEKRETATLKCYPIPRHDTVYWYQQGPGQDPQFLISFYEKMQSDKGSIPDRFSAQQFSDYHSELNMSSLELGDSALYFCASSPSGSSYEQYFGPGTRLTVT.

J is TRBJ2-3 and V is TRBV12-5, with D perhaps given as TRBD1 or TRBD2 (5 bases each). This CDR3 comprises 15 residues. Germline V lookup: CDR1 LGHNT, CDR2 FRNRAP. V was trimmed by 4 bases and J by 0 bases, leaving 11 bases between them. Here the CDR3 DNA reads TGTGCTAGTGGTTCGGGACGAACCAGCACAGATACGCAGTATTTT. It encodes CASGSGRTSTDTQYF. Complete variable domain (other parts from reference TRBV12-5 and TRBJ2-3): DARVTQTPRHKVTEMGQEVTMRCQPILGHNTVFWYRQTMMQGLELLAYFRNRAPLDDSGMPKDRFSAEMPDATLATLKIQPSEPRDSAVYFCASGSGRTSTDTQYFGPGTRLTVL.

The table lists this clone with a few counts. CDR3 amino acids: CAWSVHQDSRWFF. CDR3 nucleotide sequence: TGTGCCTGGAGCGTACATCAGGACTCACGGTGGTTCTTC. The chain is built from TRBV30 and TRBJ2-1, with D maybe TRBD2 (5 bases). V was trimmed by 3 bases and J by 15 bases, leaving 21 bases between them. Germline CDR1 is GTSNPN and CDR2 is SVGIG (reference sequence). CDR3 length: 13 residues.

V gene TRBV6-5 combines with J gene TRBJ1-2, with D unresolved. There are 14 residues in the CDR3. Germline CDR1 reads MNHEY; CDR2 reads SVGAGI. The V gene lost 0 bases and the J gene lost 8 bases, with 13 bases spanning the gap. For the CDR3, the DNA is TGTGCCAGCAGTTACTCAGGCACAATGAGGGGCTACACCTTC. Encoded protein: CASSYSGTMRGYTF.

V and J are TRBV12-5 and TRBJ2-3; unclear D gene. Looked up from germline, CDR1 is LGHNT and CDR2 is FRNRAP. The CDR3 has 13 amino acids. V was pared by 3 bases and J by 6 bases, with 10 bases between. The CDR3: CASGFPSTDTQYF. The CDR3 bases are TGTGCTAGTGGTTTCCCCTCGACGGATACGCAGTATTTT.

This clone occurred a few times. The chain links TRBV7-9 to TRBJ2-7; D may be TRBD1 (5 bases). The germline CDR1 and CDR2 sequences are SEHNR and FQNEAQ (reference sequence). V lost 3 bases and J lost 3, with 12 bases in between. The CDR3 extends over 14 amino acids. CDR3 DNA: TGTGCCAGCAGCTTTTCAGGGTTTAACTACGAGCAGTACTTC. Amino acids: CASSFSGFNYEQYF.